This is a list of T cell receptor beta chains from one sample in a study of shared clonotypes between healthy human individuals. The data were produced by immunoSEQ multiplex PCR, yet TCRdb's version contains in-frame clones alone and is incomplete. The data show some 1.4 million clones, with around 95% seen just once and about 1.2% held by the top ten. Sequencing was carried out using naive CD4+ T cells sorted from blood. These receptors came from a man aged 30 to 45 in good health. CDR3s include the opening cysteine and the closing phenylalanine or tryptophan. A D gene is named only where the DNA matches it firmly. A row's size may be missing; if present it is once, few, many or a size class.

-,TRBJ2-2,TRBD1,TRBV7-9,CASSSYRGQNTGELFF,TGTGCCAGCAGCTCCTACAGGGGCCAGAACACCGGGGAGCTGTTTTTT
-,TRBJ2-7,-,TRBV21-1,CASGSGRADEQYF,TGTGCCAGCGGTAGCGGGAGGGCCGACGAGCAGTACTTC
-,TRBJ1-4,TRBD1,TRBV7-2,CASSLRTGRNEKLFF,TGTGCCAGCAGCTTGCGGACAGGGCGAAATGAAAAACTGTTTTTT
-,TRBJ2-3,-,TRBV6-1,CASSGPSDTQYF,TGTGCCAGCAGTGGACCGTCAGATACGCAGTATTTT
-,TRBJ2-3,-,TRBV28,CASSLTRVGDTQYF,TGTGCCAGCAGTTTAACCAGGGTGGGGGATACGCAGTATTTT
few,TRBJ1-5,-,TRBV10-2,CASSESPGNSNQPQHF,TGCGCCAGCAGTGAGTCCCCTGGGAATAGCAATCAGCCCCAGCATTTT
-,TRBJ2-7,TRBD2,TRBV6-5,CASSYDGTSGSYEQYF,TGTGCCAGCAGTTACGACGGGACTAGCGGGAGCTACGAGCAGTACTTC
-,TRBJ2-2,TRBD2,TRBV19,CASRVPAGGHTGELFF,TGTGCCAGTAGGGTCCCGGCGGGAGGGCACACCGGGGAGCTGTTTTTT
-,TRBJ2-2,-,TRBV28,CASSKNNFGQTNTGELFF,TGTGCCAGCAGTAAAAACAACTTCGGACAGACGAACACCGGGGAGCTGTTTTTT
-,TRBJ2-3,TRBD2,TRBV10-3,CARGQLAGGPDTQYF,TGTGCACGGGGGCAGCTAGCGGGAGGGCCCGATACGCAGTATTTT
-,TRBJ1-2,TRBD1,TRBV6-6,CASSYRDSRLIYGYTF,TGTGCCAGCAGTTACAGGGACAGTCGTCTCATTTATGGCTACACCTTC
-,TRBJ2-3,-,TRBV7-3,CASSLTGVTDTQYF,TGTGCCAGCAGCTTAACTGGCGTCACAGATACGCAGTATTTT
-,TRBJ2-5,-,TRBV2,CASSGTEQETQYF,TGTGCCAGCAGCGGGACGGAACAAGAGACCCAGTACTTC
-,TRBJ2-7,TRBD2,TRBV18,CASSPGTGSGLAVTRGAYEQYF,TGTGCCAGCTCCCCCGGGACAGGTTCCGGACTAGCGGTTACCAGGGGCGCCTACGAGCAGTACTTC
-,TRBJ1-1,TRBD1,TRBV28,CASRLQGDTEAFF,TGTGCCAGCAGGCTACAGGGGGACACTGAAGCTTTCTTT
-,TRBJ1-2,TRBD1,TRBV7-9,CASSLGFGQGAGYTF,TGTGCCAGCAGCTTAGGTTTCGGACAGGGTGCTGGCTACACCTTC
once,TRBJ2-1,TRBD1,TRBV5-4,CASSRTGGSQFF,TGTGCCAGCAGCCGGACAGGGGGGAGTCAGTTCTTC
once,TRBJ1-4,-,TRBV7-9,CASSTFLGRANEKLFF,TGTGCCAGCAGTACTTTCCTTGGCAGAGCTAATGAAAAACTGTTTTTT
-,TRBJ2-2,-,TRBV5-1,CASSLDGATGELFF,TGCGCCAGCAGCTTGGATGGAGCCACCGGGGAGCTGTTTTTT
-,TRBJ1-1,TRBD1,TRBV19,CASRYRGFNTEAFF,TGTGCCAGTAGGTACAGGGGCTTCAACACTGAAGCTTTCTTT
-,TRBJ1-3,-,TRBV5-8,CASSLDYSNTIYF,TGTGCCAGCAGCTTGGACTACTCCAACACCATATATTTT
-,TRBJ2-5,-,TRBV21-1,CASSTGQGASVKETQYF,TGTGCCAGCAGCACCGGACAGGGGGCATCGGTCAAAGAGACCCAGTACTTC
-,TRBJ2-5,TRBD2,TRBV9,CASSVDWASSGSAETQYF,TGTGCCAGCAGCGTAGATTGGGCGTCTAGCGGGAGTGCGGAGACCCAGTACTTC
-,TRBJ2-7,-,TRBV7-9,CASSPDYSYEQYF,TGTGCCAGCAGCCCAGATTACTCCTACGAGCAGTACTTC
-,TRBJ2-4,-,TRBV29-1,CSVEGPRTQAKNIQYF,TGCAGCGTTGAAGGACCTCGGACACAAGCCAAAAACATTCAGTACTTC
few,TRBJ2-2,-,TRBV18,CASSPLPRQSTGELFF,TGTGCCAGCTCACCATTACCCCGACAGTCCACCGGGGAGCTGTTTTTT
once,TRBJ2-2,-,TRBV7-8,CASSKTAVLNTGELFF,TGTGCCAGCAGCAAAACAGCCGTACTAAACACCGGGGAGCTGTTTTTT
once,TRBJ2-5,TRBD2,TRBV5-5,CASSLPSSGAQETQYF,TGTGCCAGCAGCTTGCCGTCTAGCGGGGCCCAAGAGACCCAGTACTTC
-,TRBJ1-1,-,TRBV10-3,CAISVKAANTEAFF,TGTGCCATCAGTGTTAAGGCGGCGAACACTGAAGCTTTCTTT
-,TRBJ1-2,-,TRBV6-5,CASSSGGYGYTF,TGTGCCAGCAGTTCGGGGGGCTATGGCTACACCTTC
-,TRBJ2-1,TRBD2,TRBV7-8,CASSSGLAGPYNEQFF,TGTGCCAGCAGCTCGGGACTAGCGGGACCCTACAATGAGCAGTTCTTC
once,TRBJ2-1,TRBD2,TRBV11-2,CASSFSSGSFNEQFF,TGTGCCAGCAGCTTCTCTAGCGGGAGTTTTAATGAGCAGTTCTTC
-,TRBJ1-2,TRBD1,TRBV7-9,CASSLEAGGNYGYTF,TGTGCCAGCAGCTTAGAGGCAGGGGGGAACTATGGCTACACCTTC
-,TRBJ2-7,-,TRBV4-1,CASRGPGKQYF,TGCGCCAGCAGGGGGCCCGGGAAGCAGTACTTC
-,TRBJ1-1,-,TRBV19,CASSIAPPGTEAFF,TGTGCCAGTAGTATAGCCCCTCCTGGCACTGAAGCTTTCTTT
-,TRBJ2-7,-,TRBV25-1,CASSETGRGSYEQYF,TGTGCCAGCAGTGAAACGGGACGAGGGAGCTACGAGCAGTACTTC
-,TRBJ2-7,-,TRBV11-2,CASAPGAGAYEQYF,TGTGCCAGTGCCCCGGGGGCAGGGGCCTACGAGCAGTACTTC
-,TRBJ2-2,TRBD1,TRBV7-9,CASRQGLNTGELFF,TGTGCCAGCAGACAGGGGCTGAACACCGGGGAGCTGTTTTTT
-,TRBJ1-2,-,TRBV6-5,CASSYTAGAQYGYTF,TGTGCCAGCAGTTACACCGCAGGGGCTCAGTATGGCTACACCTTC
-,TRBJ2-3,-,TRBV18,CASSLEYTDTQYF,TGTGCCAGCTCGCTGGAATACACAGATACGCAGTATTTT
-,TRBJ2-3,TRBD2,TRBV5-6,CASSGGLGSTDTQYF,TGTGCCAGCAGCGGAGGACTAGGCAGCACAGATACGCAGTATTTT
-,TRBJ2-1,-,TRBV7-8,CASSSQGLSSYNEQFF,TGTGCCAGCAGCTCACAGGGTCTTAGCTCCTACAATGAGCAGTTCTTC
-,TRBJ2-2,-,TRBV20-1,CSASLSGELFF,TGCAGTGCTAGCTTATCCGGGGAGCTGTTTTTT
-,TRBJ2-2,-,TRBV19,CASSAAGAPRELFF,TGTGCCAGTAGTGCCGCGGGGGCCCCCCGGGAGCTGTTTTTT
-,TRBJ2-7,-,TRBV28,CASIKTSPYEQYF,TGTGCCAGCATTAAGACTAGTCCTTACGAGCAGTACTTC
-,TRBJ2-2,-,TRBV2,CASSIVLGVTGELFF,TGTGCCAGCAGCATCGTTTTGGGTGTAACCGGGGAGCTGTTTTTT
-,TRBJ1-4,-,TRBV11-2,CASSSRGHNEKLFF,TGTGCCAGCAGCTCCCGGGGCCATAATGAAAAACTGTTTTTT
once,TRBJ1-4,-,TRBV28,CASRRSGTNEKLFF,TGTGCCAGCAGGAGATCCGGGACTAATGAAAAACTGTTTTTT
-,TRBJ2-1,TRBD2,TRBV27,CASSSGSSYNEQFF,TGTGCCAGCAGTAGCGGGAGCTCCTACAATGAGCAGTTCTTC
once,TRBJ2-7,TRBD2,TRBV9,CASSVSGSVGEQYF,TGTGCCAGCAGCGTTAGCGGGAGTGTCGGCGAGCAGTACTTC
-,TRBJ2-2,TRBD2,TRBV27,CASSSQGGRAPGELFF,TGTGCCAGCAGTTCCCAGGGCGGGAGGGCCCCCGGGGAGCTGTTTTTT